This entry lists 29 T cell receptor beta chains sequenced from one sample in a study of blood T cell repertoires in COVID-19. Data came from immunoSEQ multiplex PCR; TCRdb stores just in-frame clones and leaves some out. The sample lists some 320,000 clones; about 89% were seen once. The sequenced sample consisted of PBMCs or T cells enriched from blood (not recorded which). The receptors derive from a man aged 55 to 69 who had recovered from COVID-19.

The chain joins TRBV7-2 to TRBJ2-2, with D tentatively TRBD2 (6 bases). The length of the CDR3 is 16 residues. V was clipped by 4 bases and J by 6 bases, with 18 bases between them. Germline V gene lookup returns CDR1 SGHTA and CDR2 FQGNSA. Here the CDR3 DNA reads TGTGCCAGCAGCTCTCGCGGGGTGGGTCTCTCCGGGGAGCTGTTTTTT. This translates into CASSSRGVGLSGELFF.

The gene calls are TRBV24-1 and TRBJ2-7; 7 bases match TRBD1. Per germline, CDR1 KGHDR and CDR2 SFDVKD. V shed 9 bases, J shed 3 bases, and the junction held 4 bases outside the gene matches. This CDR3 has 12 residues. In nucleotides, the CDR3 is TGTGCCACCCAGGACAGGAACTACGAGCAGTACTTC. Its translation is CATQDRNYEQYF.

V gene TRBV4-3 combines with J gene TRBJ1-1; perhaps TRBD1 as D (6 bases). CDR1 and CDR2 (germline): LGHNA, YSLEER. V shed 0 bases and J shed 0 bases, with 11 bases lying between them. There are 16 residues in the CDR3. The CDR3 DNA reads as TGCGCCAGCAGCCAAGATCGGTCAGGGGTGAACACTGAAGCTTTCTTT. Encoded protein: CASSQDRSGVNTEAFF.

This sequence joins TRBV5-1 and TRBJ1-6; 7 nucleotides agree with TRBD1. V was clipped by 4 bases and J by 7 bases; unmatched bases: 11. Germline V gene data show CDR1 as SGHRS and CDR2 as YFSETQ. The CDR3 consists of 16 residues. As DNA, the CDR3 is TGCGCCAGCAGCCCCGACAGGGCGCACTACAATTCACCCCTCCACTTT. It specifies CASSPDRAHYNSPLHF.

V gene TRBV6-5 combines with J gene TRBJ2-2; TRBD1 is a possible D gene (5 bases). The germline gives CDR1 MNHEY, CDR2 SVGAGI. V was shortened by 0 bases and J by 5 bases, with 10 bases between the two germline ends. CDR3 size: 15 residues. CDR3 residues: CASSYSIQGTGELFF. Here the CDR3 DNA reads TGTGCCAGCAGTTACTCGATTCAGGGTACCGGGGAGCTGTTTTTT.

The rearrangement joins TRBV5-1 to TRBJ2-3, with D possibly being TRBD1 (6 bases). The germline V and J ends were trimmed by 3 bases and 4 bases, with 9 bases remaining between them. The CDR3 runs 13 residues. Germline assignment: CDR1 SGHRS and CDR2 YFSETQ. CDR3 DNA sequence: TGCGCCAGCAGCTACACAGGGCCAGATACGCAGTATTTT. Encoded protein: CASSYTGPDTQYF. Full variable domain (missing parts from reference TRBV5-1 and TRBJ2-3): KAGVTQTPRYLIKTRGQQVTLSCSPISGHRSVSWYQQTPGQGLQFLFEYFSETQRNKGNFPGRFSGRQFSNSRSEMNVSTLELGDSALYLCASSYTGPDTQYFGPGTRLTVL.

The chain has TRBV28 and TRBJ2-7; D is perhaps TRBD2 (5 bases). Germline CDR1 MDHEN, CDR2 SYDVKM. The CDR3 is 15 amino acids. The V end lost 5 bases, the J end lost 0 bases, and 14 bases lay between the germline ends. In DNA form, the CDR3 reads TGTGCCAGCAGTAGCCCGAAGGAGGCCTCCTACGAGCAGTACTTC. Translating gives CASSSPKEASYEQYF.

Worth noting for this clone: Other DNA sequences in the same sample also yield this CDR3. The V gene is TRBV24-1, the J gene TRBJ2-3; TRBD1 aligns across 10 bases. The CDR3 has 14 residues. CDR1 KGHDR and CDR2 SFDVKD come from the germline V gene. With 7 bases clipped from V and 1 base from J, the junction kept 1 base outside the gene matches. The CDR3 is CATSGTGGTDTQYF. The CDR3 DNA reads as TGTGCCACCAGCGGGACAGGGGGCACAGATACGCAGTATTTT.

CDR3 nucleotide sequence: TGTGCCAGCAGCCAGGAGCCGGGACAGGGGAATTCACCCCTCCACTTT. As protein: CASSQEPGQGNSPLHF. The chain is built from TRBV4-2 and TRBJ1-6; the match to TRBD1 covers 10 bases. This CDR3 region has 16 residues. J lost 7 bases, V lost 3 bases, and 6 bases had no gene match. Germline V gene lookup returns CDR1 LGHNA and CDR2 YNFKEQ.

The J gene is TRBJ2-7, the V gene TRBV10-1; D might be TRBD2 (7 bases). Germline lookup yields CDR1 WNHNN and CDR2 SYGVQD (reference sequence). This CDR3 is built from 15 residues. V lost 7 bases, J lost 1 base, and 17 bases lay in between. The CDR3 sequence: CASKGGQDQSYEQYF. The CDR3 DNA reads as TGCGCCAGCAAGGGGGGGCAGGACCAATCCTACGAGCAGTACTTC.

The chain links TRBV29-1 to TRBJ1-2; 9 positions agree with TRBD1. Germline V lookup: CDR1 SQVTM, CDR2 ANQGSEA. The ends lost 7 bases at V and 3 bases at J; junction bases unmatched: 6. This CDR3 has 13 residues. DNA for the CDR3: TGCAGCGCAGCGACAGGGGGGGACTATGGCTACACCTTC. Translated: CSAATGGDYGYTF.

The chain employs TRBV18 and TRBJ1-4; D is possibly TRBD1 (6 bases). V was pared by 6 bases and J by 2 bases, with 13 bases between. The CDR3 has 15 amino acids. Germline loops: CDR1 KGHSH, CDR2 LQKENI. CDR3 protein: CASSRNRETNEKLFF. The CDR3 bases are TGTGCCAGCTCCAGGAACAGGGAGACTAATGAAAAACTGTTTTTT.

The J gene is TRBJ1-5, the V gene TRBV6-1, with a possible D match to TRBD1 (5 bases). Trimming shortened V by 3 bases and J by 4 bases, and 13 bases separated the two germline ends. The CDR3 is 15 amino acids. From germline, CDR1 is MNHNS and CDR2 SASEGT. CDR3 loop: CASSDVNGGNQPQHF. CDR3 coding DNA: TGTGCCAGCAGTGACGTAAACGGGGGGAATCAGCCCCAGCATTTT.

The genes are TRBV6-2 or TRBV6-3 and TRBJ1-5; 7 positions agree with TRBD1. V was clipped by 2 bases and J by 0 bases; unmatched bases: 7. CDR3 length: 17 residues. Germline V gene data show CDR1 as MNHEY and CDR2 as SVGEGT. The CDR3 nucleotides read TGTGCCAGCAGTTACCGGACAGGAGATTATAGCAATCAGCCCCAGCATTTT. This gives the protein CASSYRTGDYSNQPQHF.

In its sample, this clone was seen once. This chain connects TRBV11-1 to TRBJ1-6; TRBD1 matches at 8 bases. This CDR3 has 14 amino acids. V lost 5 bases to trimming and J lost 10 bases; unmatched junction nucleotides: 7. The germline V gene encodes CDR1 SGHAT and CDR2 FQDESV (reference sequence). The CDR3 region is CASSRAGGMSPLHF. DNA of the CDR3: TGTGCCAGCAGCCGGGCAGGGGGCATGTCACCCCTCCACTTT.

This chain connects TRBV19 to TRBJ1-2; D gene ambiguous. CDR1 and CDR2 (germline): LNHDA, SQIVND (reference sequence). The CDR3 is made up of 13 amino acids. V was cut by 1 base and J by 6 bases, with 9 bases left in between. The CDR3 DNA follows: TGTGCCAGTAGTATAGTGCGCCACGATGGCTACACCTTC. Protein product: CASSIVRHDGYTF. Filled out from reference TRBV19 and TRBJ1-2, the complete variable domain reads DGGITQSPKYLFRKEGQNVTLSCEQNLNHDAMYWYRQDPGQGLRLIYYSQIVNDFQKGDIAEGYSVSREKKESFPLTVTSAQKNPTAFYLCASSIVRHDGYTFGSGTRLTVV.

The chain recombines TRBV3-1 (or the pseudogene TRBV3-2) with TRBJ2-3; 7 nucleotides agree with TRBD1. With V trimmed by 4 bases and J by 5 bases, 6 bases remained unmatched. This CDR3 spans 14 amino acids. Per the germline V gene, CDR1 is LGHDT and CDR2 is YNNKEL (reference sequence). The CDR3 nucleotides are TGTGCCAGCAGCCCGACAGGGAAAAGAGATACGCAGTATTTT. It specifies CASSPTGKRDTQYF.

With regard to this clone: Other nucleotide sequences in the sample specify the same CDR3. The gene calls are TRBV5-1 and TRBJ2-7; D not certain. This CDR3 is 14 amino acids long. The V gene's germline CDR1 is SGHRS and CDR2 YFSETQ. The V end lost 0 bases, the J end lost 3 bases, and 10 bases lay between the germline ends. Here the CDR3 DNA reads TGCGCCAGCAGCTTGGCCGCAGGTAGCTACGAGCAGTACTTC. As protein: CASSLAAGSYEQYF.

The chain employs TRBV19 and TRBJ1-5, with D tentatively TRBD1 (6 bases). Germline CDR1 and CDR2: LNHDA and SQIVND (reference sequence). V gave up 0 bases and J gave up 3 bases, with 9 bases separating them. CDR3 length equals 15 residues. The CDR3, as DNA: TGTGCCAGTAGTATAGATGGACAGAACAATCAGCCCCAGCATTTT. Encoded protein: CASSIDGQNNQPQHF.

This clone has only one observation. The chain has TRBV4-3 and TRBJ1-2; weak D call: TRBD1 (5 bases). Germline V gene lookup returns CDR1 LGHNA and CDR2 YSLEER. V gave up 1 base and J gave up 2 bases, with 8 bases separating them. This CDR3 has 14 amino acids. The DNA for the CDR3 is TGCGCCAGCAGCCAAGCAAGGGGAAACTATGGCTACACCTTC. Its protein is CASSQARGNYGYTF.

The gene calls are TRBV30 and TRBJ2-2, with D maybe TRBD2 (6 bases). V gave up 0 bases and J gave up 5 bases, with 13 bases separating them. This CDR3 is built from 15 residues. Germline V CDR1 and CDR2: GTSNPN, SVGIG (reference sequence). Here the CDR3 reads CAWSVLARGTGELFF. The CDR3 DNA follows: TGTGCCTGGAGTGTACTAGCCCGAGGGACCGGGGAGCTGTTTTTT.

The V gene is TRBV19, the J gene TRBJ2-7; 13 bases align to TRBD2. Germline lookup yields CDR1 LNHDA and CDR2 SQIVND (reference sequence). CDR3 length equals 17 residues. The V gene end was trimmed by 6 bases and the J gene end by 0 bases; junction bases not matched to a gene: 8. The CDR3 DNA is TGTGCCAGTAGCCAAACTAGCGGGAGGGCCGGCTCCTACGAGCAGTACTTC. Its protein product is CASSQTSGRAGSYEQYF. Based on the CDR3 plus reference TRBV19 and TRBJ2-7, the full variable domain is DGGITQSPKYLFRKEGQNVTLSCEQNLNHDAMYWYRQDPGQGLRLIYYSQIVNDFQKGDIAEGYSVSREKKESFPLTVTSAQKNPTAFYLCASSQTSGRAGSYEQYFGPGTRLTVT.

In DNA, the CDR3 is TGTGCCAGCAGTTACAATCCTTTGGTACTAGCGGGAGACAATGAGCAGTTCTTC. Amino acid sequence: CASSYNPLVLAGDNEQFF. The chain is built from TRBV27 and TRBJ2-1; 11 bases line up with TRBD2. The CDR3 totals 18 residues. The germline CDR1 and CDR2 sequences are MNHEY and SMNVEV (reference sequence). Trimming cost V 4 bases and J 5 bases; bases outside gene matches: 13.

The rearrangement links TRBV19 to TRBJ2-7; 13 nucleotides align to TRBD2. This CDR3 has 14 residues. Germline trimming cut 5 bases from V and 5 bases from J; bases unmatched to any gene: 3. Germline assignment: CDR1 LNHDA and CDR2 SQIVND (reference sequence). The CDR3: CASSQLAGGDEQYF. CDR3 DNA sequence: TGTGCCAGTAGTCAACTAGCGGGAGGGGACGAGCAGTACTTC.

This chain uses TRBV15 with TRBJ1-2; tentatively, D is TRBD1 (6 bases). The germline gives CDR1 LNHNV, CDR2 YYDKDF (reference sequence). V was clipped by 0 bases and J by 7 bases, with 12 bases between them. This CDR3 is 14 amino acids long. The CDR3 DNA reads as TGTGCCACCAGCAGAGAACACAGGGTTGTTGGCTACACCTTC. Amino acid sequence: CATSREHRVVGYTF.

The chain carries TRBV5-1 and TRBJ2-1, with TRBD2 matching over 10 bases. Unmatched junction bases numbered 8, after V lost 0 bases and J lost 8 bases. Looked up from germline, CDR1 is SGHRS and CDR2 is YFSETQ. The CDR3 has 16 residues. CDR3: CASSLAASGSIYEQFF. The CDR3, as DNA: TGCGCCAGCAGCTTGGCCGCTAGCGGGAGTATCTATGAGCAGTTCTTC.

The chain couples TRBV10-2 to TRBJ2-3, with D tentatively TRBD2 (6 bases). The CDR3 consists of 14 residues. Between the trimmed V and J ends, which lost 3 bases and 1 base, there was a span of 8 bases. CDR1 and CDR2 from the germline V gene are WSHSY and SAAADI. The CDR3 DNA reads TGCGCCAGCAGTGATTGGGGGGGCACAGATACGCAGTATTTT. Its translation is CASSDWGGTDTQYF.

This rearrangement joins TRBV10-2 to TRBJ1-5, with 11 bases identical to TRBD1. Trimming took 6 bases from V and 5 from J; bases not matched to a gene: 3. The germline V gene has CDR1 WSHSY and CDR2 SAAADI. This CDR3 has 14 residues. The chain's CDR3 is CASSGQGADQPQHF. The CDR3 nucleotides read TGCGCCAGCAGCGGACAGGGGGCGGATCAGCCCCAGCATTTT.

CDR3 bases: TGTGCCAGCAGCGCCGGCGACAGGGTGGGTGGCTACACCTTC. Its translation is CASSAGDRVGGYTF. This chain connects TRBV5-4 to TRBJ1-2; TRBD1 aligns across 7 bases. In germline, CDR1 is SGHNT, CDR2 YYREEE (reference sequence). V dropped 4 bases and J dropped 7; count of bases not matched to a gene: 10. The CDR3 spans 14 residues.